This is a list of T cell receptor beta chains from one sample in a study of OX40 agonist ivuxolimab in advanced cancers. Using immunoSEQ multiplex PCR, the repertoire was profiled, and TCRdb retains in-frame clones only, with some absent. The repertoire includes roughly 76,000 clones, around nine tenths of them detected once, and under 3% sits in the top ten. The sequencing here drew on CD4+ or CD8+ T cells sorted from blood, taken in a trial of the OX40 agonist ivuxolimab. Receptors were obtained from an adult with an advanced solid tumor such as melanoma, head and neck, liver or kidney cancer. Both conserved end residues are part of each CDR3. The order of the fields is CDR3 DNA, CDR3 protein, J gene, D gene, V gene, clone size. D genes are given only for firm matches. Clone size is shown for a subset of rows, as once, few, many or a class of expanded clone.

CDR3nt: TGCAGTGCCCCCGGGTTTGGCTACACCTTC; CDR3aa: CSAPGFGYTF; j_gene: TRBJ1-2; d_gene: NA; v_gene: TRBV20-1; abundance: NA
CDR3nt: TGTGCCAGCAGTTTATTGCCGACAGAGACCCAGTACTTC; CDR3aa: CASSLLPTETQYF; j_gene: TRBJ2-5; d_gene: NA; v_gene: TRBV27; abundance: NA
CDR3nt: TGTGCCAGCAGCTTCAGAGTTGCAGGGAGTTTTGAGACCCAGTACTTC; CDR3aa: CASSFRVAGSFETQYF; j_gene: TRBJ2-5; d_gene: NA; v_gene: TRBV5-4; abundance: NA
CDR3nt: TGTGCCAGCAGCGGCCTGACGTCGAACACCGGGGAGCTGTTTTTT; CDR3aa: CASSGLTSNTGELFF; j_gene: TRBJ2-2; d_gene: NA; v_gene: TRBV9; abundance: NA
CDR3nt: TGTGCCAGCAGCCGTCGGGGACAGAATACTGAAAAACTGTTTTTT; CDR3aa: CASSRRGQNTEKLFF; j_gene: TRBJ1-4; d_gene: TRBD1; v_gene: TRBV16; abundance: once
CDR3nt: TGTGCCAGCAGCCCCCTAGACCCGGGGCTCACTGAAGCTTTCTTT; CDR3aa: CASSPLDPGLTEAFF; j_gene: TRBJ1-1; d_gene: NA; v_gene: TRBV7-9; abundance: NA
CDR3nt: TGTGCCAGCAGTGCTCTCCCCGGATTCTCCTACAATGAGCAGTTCTTC; CDR3aa: CASSALPGFSYNEQFF; j_gene: TRBJ2-1; d_gene: NA; v_gene: TRBV28; abundance: NA
CDR3nt: TGTGCCAGCAGCGTAGGGCTAATCCAAGAGACCCAGTACTTC; CDR3aa: CASSVGLIQETQYF; j_gene: TRBJ2-5; d_gene: NA; v_gene: TRBV9; abundance: once
CDR3nt: TGTGCCAGCAGCGTAAGTGGAGGCTACGAGCAGTACTTC; CDR3aa: CASSVSGGYEQYF; j_gene: TRBJ2-7; d_gene: NA; v_gene: TRBV9; abundance: once
CDR3nt: TGTGCCAGCAGCTTAGATGGGGGTATGAACACTGAAGCTTTCTTT; CDR3aa: CASSLDGGMNTEAFF; j_gene: TRBJ1-1; d_gene: NA; v_gene: TRBV7-2; abundance: NA
CDR3nt: TGCGCCAGCAGTCCAGGACAGGCAGATACGCAGTATTTT; CDR3aa: CASSPGQADTQYF; j_gene: TRBJ2-3; d_gene: TRBD1; v_gene: TRBV10-1; abundance: NA
CDR3nt: TGTGCCAGCAGCTTTTTGAGCGGGGGGAGGGCAGATACGCAGTATTTT; CDR3aa: CASSFLSGGRADTQYF; j_gene: TRBJ2-3; d_gene: TRBD2; v_gene: TRBV7-2; abundance: NA
CDR3nt: TGTGCCAGCAGTGAAGGGGAGGGTTCACCCCTCCACTTT; CDR3aa: CASSEGEGSPLHF; j_gene: TRBJ1-6; d_gene: NA; v_gene: TRBV6-1; abundance: NA